These 23 T cell receptor beta chains were sequenced from one sample in a study of Ad26.COV2.S vaccination and SARS-CoV-2 variants. This table comes from immunoSEQ multiplex PCR, and its TCRdb copy is limited to in-frame clones, with some not included. The profile shows about 440,000 clones, around 91% of them singletons. Treatment given: 15 to 20 received Ad26.COV2.S at low or high dose, single or two shots; roughly five received placebo; per-sample allocation not given. Samples came from day 63 after the first vaccine or placebo injection. The sequencing here drew on peripheral blood, taken in a trial of Ad26.COV2.S vaccine versus placebo. The receptors here all came from a person between 18 and 65 years old who received the Ad26.COV2.S COVID-19 vaccine or a placebo.

The J gene is TRBJ1-1, the V gene TRBV7-9, with D unresolved. Per germline, CDR1 SEHNR and CDR2 FQNEAQ (reference sequence). The CDR3 consists of 14 residues. V was pared by 1 base and J by 1 base, with 7 bases between. As DNA, the CDR3 is TGTGCCAGCAGCTTAGGCGGAGCGAACACTGAAGCTTTCTTT. Translation: CASSLGGANTEAFF.

The V call is TRBV27, the J call TRBJ1-5, with D possibly being TRBD1 (6 bases). The V gene's germline CDR1 is MNHEY and CDR2 SMNVEV (reference sequence). V lost 4 bases and J lost 6, with 10 bases in between. There are 13 residues in the CDR3. CDR3 sequence reads: CASSSGVIQPQHF. DNA for the CDR3: TGTGCCAGCAGTTCAGGGGTAATTCAGCCCCAGCATTTT.

The V call is TRBV2, the J call TRBJ1-5; D is possibly TRBD1 (5 bases). The germline V gene encodes CDR1 SNHLY and CDR2 FYNNEI. This CDR3 region has 12 residues. V was clipped by 1 base and J by 7 bases, with 5 bases between them. CDR3 amino acids: CASSEGTQPQHF. The CDR3 bases are TGTGCCAGCAGTGAAGGGACACAGCCCCAGCATTTT.

The V gene is TRBV27, the J gene TRBJ2-7; 7 bases are shared with TRBD2. Germline trimming cut 10 bases from V and 1 base from J; bases unmatched to any gene: 13. This CDR3 has 15 residues. Germline assignment: CDR1 MNHEY and CDR2 SMNVEV (reference sequence). Here the CDR3 reads CATSAWGRGSYEQYF. The CDR3, as DNA: TGTGCCACCTCTGCTTGGGGGAGGGGTTCCTACGAGCAGTACTTC.

The chain carries TRBV5-6 and TRBJ1-4; D is unresolved. Per germline, CDR1 SGHDT and CDR2 YYEEEE. The V and J ends lost 3 bases and 4 bases respectively, with 13 bases between them. There are 15 residues in the CDR3. The CDR3 protein is CASSSFDGRNEKLFF. DNA of the CDR3: TGTGCCAGCAGCTCCTTCGACGGACGTAATGAAAAACTGTTTTTT.

V gene TRBV5-1 combines with J gene TRBJ2-7, with TRBD2 as a possible D gene (5 bases). The CDR3 is 13 amino acids. CDR1 is SGHRS and CDR2 is YFSETQ in the germline V gene. Trimming shortened V by 0 bases and J by 5 bases, and 9 bases separated the two germline ends. The CDR3: CASSLVLAHEQYF. The CDR3 region has the DNA TGCGCCAGCAGCTTGGTCCTAGCTCACGAGCAGTACTTC.

This chain connects TRBV18 to TRBJ2-3, with TRBD2 identical over 7 bases. Germline V gene sequence: CDR1 KGHSH, CDR2 LQKENI. CDR3 length equals 17 residues. Unmatched junction bases numbered 8, after V lost 0 bases and J lost 2 bases. The CDR3 here is CASSPPQASGLTDTQYF. The DNA of the CDR3 is TGTGCCAGCTCACCACCGCAGGCTAGCGGTCTCACAGATACGCAGTATTTT.

The chain is built from TRBV27 and TRBJ2-1, with a weak D call TRBD1 (5 bases). Per germline, CDR1 MNHEY and CDR2 SMNVEV (reference sequence). The CDR3 spans 16 residues. The V gene lost 5 bases and the J gene lost 0 bases, with 14 bases spanning the gap. The CDR3 sequence is CASSTTVNSSYNEQFF. In nucleotides, the CDR3 is TGTGCCAGCAGTACGACAGTTAATAGCTCCTACAATGAGCAGTTCTTC.

This clone was seen only a few times. This chain links TRBV6-5 with TRBJ1-1; no firm D call. Germline V gene data show CDR1 as MNHEY and CDR2 as SVGAGI. This CDR3 comprises 12 residues. V lost 8 bases to trimming and J lost 5 bases, with 12 bases between them. The CDR3 nucleotides read TGTGCCAGCGTGTCAGTGAGGACTGAAGCTTTCTTT. Its protein product is CASVSVRTEAFF.

The rearrangement joins TRBV28 to TRBJ2-1; no firm D call. CDR1 is MDHEN and CDR2 is SYDVKM in the germline V gene. Trimming took off 8 bases at V and 3 bases at J, with 11 bases between the two ends. The CDR3 extends over 13 amino acids. The chain's CDR3 is CASADYVYNEQFF. CDR3 nucleotide sequence: TGTGCCAGCGCAGATTACGTCTACAATGAGCAGTTCTTC.

This chain uses TRBV11-3 with TRBJ2-7; no reliable D call. V was trimmed by 8 bases and J by 1 base, leaving 15 bases between them. The CDR3 spans 14 residues. Germline-derived CDR1 and CDR2 are SGHNT and YENEEA. The CDR3 loop reads CASVNSSLSYEQYF. CDR3 sequence (DNA): TGTGCCAGCGTTAATTCTTCATTATCCTACGAGCAGTACTTC.

The rearrangement uses TRBV6-1 and TRBJ2-7, with D tentatively TRBD2 (6 bases). From germline, CDR1 is MNHNS and CDR2 SASEGT. Trimming pared 1 base from V and 2 bases from J, leaving 12 bases between. This CDR3 has 15 amino acids. The CDR3 loop reads CASSEEGGGTYEQYF. The CDR3 DNA is TGTGCCAGCAGTGAAGAGGGCGGAGGGACCTACGAGCAGTACTTC.

This rearrangement joins TRBV4-2 to TRBJ1-6, with D possibly TRBD1 on 5 matching bases. The CDR3 spans 17 residues. Trimming pared 0 bases from V and 9 bases from J, leaving 18 bases between. Germline CDR1 is LGHNA and CDR2 is YNFKEQ. DNA of the CDR3: TGTGCCAGCAGCCAAGAAGTTCAACAGGAGTTTGGTTCACCCCTCCACTTT. Translated, it gives CASSQEVQQEFGSPLHF.

V usage is TRBV30 and J usage is TRBJ2-7, with TRBD2 matching 10 bases. Germline V lookup: CDR1 GTSNPN, CDR2 SVGIG (reference sequence). V shed 2 bases and J 3 bases; nucleotides not matched to a gene: 4. The CDR3 contains 14 residues. The CDR3 DNA sequence: TGTGCCTGGAGTAAGCTAGCGGGAGTCTACGAGCAGTACTTC. This codes for CAWSKLAGVYEQYF.

The rearrangement links TRBV9 to TRBJ2-1; TRBD1 agrees at 9 bases. Germline V lookup: CDR1 SGDLS, CDR2 YYNGEE. This CDR3 has 15 amino acids. J gave up 6 bases and V 0 bases, and 4 bases lay outside the gene matches. The CDR3 sequence: CASSVGGQGFNEQFF. Written as DNA, the CDR3 is TGTGCCAGCAGCGTAGGGGGACAGGGATTCAATGAGCAGTTCTTC.

This clone has just a few counts. V and J are TRBV6-1 and TRBJ2-2; the D gene is possibly TRBD1 (6 bases). CDR1 is MNHNS and CDR2 is SASEGT in the germline V gene. V was clipped by 2 bases and J by 5 bases, with 12 bases between them. The length of the CDR3 is 15 residues. The chain's CDR3 is CASSELGHGTGELFF. CDR3 nucleotides: TGTGCCAGCAGTGAACTGGGACATGGGACCGGGGAGCTGTTTTTT.

The chain combines TRBV29-1 with TRBJ1-2; unclear D gene. The CDR3 covers 13 residues. V lost 4 bases and J lost 3, with 12 bases in between. CDR1 is SQVTM and CDR2 is ANQGSEA in the germline V gene. CDR3 bases: TGCAGCGTTGTCGGGAACGTAGACTATGGCTACACCTTC. Protein product: CSVVGNVDYGYTF.

This clone came up once. This sequence joins TRBV6-2 or TRBV6-3 and TRBJ2-7; D may correspond to TRBD1 or TRBD2 (5 bases each). The CDR3 contains 15 residues. Germline values: CDR1 MNHEY, CDR2 SVGEGT. The V end was cut by 0 bases, the J end by 0 bases, with 9 bases between. The CDR3 DNA sequence: TGTGCCAGCAGTTACTCTAGGGGAGCCTCCTACGAGCAGTACTTC. This sequence encodes CASSYSRGASYEQYF.

The V and J genes are TRBV7-6 and TRBJ2-3; D tentatively reads TRBD1 or TRBD2 (6 bases each). The V gene lost 1 base and the J gene lost 2 bases, with 16 bases spanning the gap. The CDR3 has 17 residues. The germline V gene encodes CDR1 SGHVS and CDR2 FNYEAQ. CDR3 amino acids: CASSLGAGGAPTDTQYF. DNA of the CDR3: TGTGCCAGCAGCTTAGGGGCCGGGGGCGCCCCCACAGATACGCAGTATTTT.

This chain joins TRBV27 and TRBJ2-5, with D tentatively TRBD1 or TRBD2 (6 bases each). Germline CDR1 reads MNHEY; CDR2 reads SMNVEV (reference sequence). There are 16 residues in the CDR3. V lost 0 bases, J lost 3 bases, and 14 bases lay in between. The CDR3 sequence is CASSLSQIRGEETQYF. DNA for the CDR3: TGTGCCAGCAGTTTATCTCAGATAAGGGGGGAAGAGACCCAGTACTTC.

The chain combines TRBV10-3 with TRBJ2-7; D is ambiguous. Between the trimmed V and J ends, which lost 6 bases and 3 bases, there was a span of 6 bases. This CDR3 is built from 11 residues. Germline-derived CDR1 and CDR2 are ENHRY and SYGVKD. The CDR3 DNA is TGTGCCATCAGAGGCGGCTACGAGCAGTACTTC. The encoded protein is CAIRGGYEQYF.

This rearrangement joins TRBV28 to TRBJ2-2; 9 bases align to TRBD2. J lost 6 bases, V lost 1 base, and 3 bases had no gene match. The germline V gene has CDR1 MDHEN and CDR2 SYDVKM. This CDR3 spans 15 amino acids. The CDR3 sequence: CASSLYVAGAGELFF. The CDR3 coding sequence is TGTGCCAGCAGTTTATACGTAGCGGGAGCCGGGGAGCTGTTTTTT.

The V and J genes are TRBV28 and TRBJ2-5; TRBD2 is a possible D gene (6 bases). The CDR3 covers 13 residues. Trimming shortened V by 6 bases and J by 5 bases, and 13 bases separated the two germline ends. Germline V lookup: CDR1 MDHEN, CDR2 SYDVKM. DNA for the CDR3: TGTGCCAGCAGGCCTCCGGGGGACGAGACCCAGTACTTC. This encodes CASRPPGDETQYF.